These 14 T cell receptor beta chains were all obtained from the same sample, sequenced in a study of glioma-infiltrating T cells after dendritic cell vaccination. Sequencing was performed with immunoSEQ multiplex PCR; in TCRdb, only in-frame clones are kept and a portion is missing. Of roughly 88,000 clones in the sample, 81% are singletons; the top ten hold roughly 2.1%. Time point: after dendritic cell vaccination, including at tumor progression/relapse. The sequencing used blood, collected after dendritic cell vaccination. The source is a human donor with glioblastoma.

J is TRBJ2-2 and V is TRBV7-2; TRBD1 is a possible D gene (5 bases). The germline V gene has CDR1 SGHTA and CDR2 FQGNSA. This CDR3 comprises 13 residues. V was clipped by 1 base and J by 6 bases, with 6 bases between them. In nucleotides, the CDR3 is TGTGCCAGCAGCTTAGTAGGGGCCGGGGAGCTGTTTTTT. Encoded protein: CASSLVGAGELFF.

The chain combines TRBV6-1 with TRBJ2-6, with 7 bases identical to TRBD1. The trim removed 4 bases at V and 3 bases at J, leaving 6 bases unmatched. Germline loops: CDR1 MNHNS, CDR2 SASEGT. There are 16 residues in the CDR3. Here the CDR3 DNA reads TGTGCCAGCAGTGGGTTACAGGGGTTTGGGGCCAACGTCCTGACTTTC. It specifies CASSGLQGFGANVLTF.

The chain is built from TRBV5-1 and TRBJ2-5; 7 nucleotides match TRBD1. Losses at the gene ends were 6 bases for V and 4 bases for J; bases not matched to a gene: 9. Germline CDR1 is SGHRS and CDR2 is YFSETQ. The CDR3 loop spans 14 amino acids. CDR3 protein: CASTPGQRRETQYF. In nucleotides, the CDR3 is TGCGCCAGCACCCCGGGACAGCGCCGAGAGACCCAGTACTTC. Together with reference TRBV5-1 and TRBJ2-5, the CDR3 gives the full variable domain: KAGVTQTPRYLIKTRGQQVTLSCSPISGHRSVSWYQQTPGQGLQFLFEYFSETQRNKGNFPGRFSGRQFSNSRSEMNVSTLELGDSALYLCASTPGQRRETQYFGPGTRLLVL.

The V call is TRBV2, the J call TRBJ2-1; 8 bases fit TRBD2. Trimming at V came to 4 bases and at J to 4 bases, leaving 6 bases not matched to a gene. The CDR3 is made up of 15 amino acids. CDR1 is SNHLY, CDR2 FYNNEI, per germline. CDR3 loop: CASSVISGVYNEQFF. The CDR3 DNA reads as TGTGCCAGCAGTGTGATTAGCGGGGTTTACAATGAGCAGTTCTTC.

This sequence joins TRBV21-1 and TRBJ2-4; the table's D call, TRBD2, was not checked against the DNA. TRBV21-1 is termed a pseudogene. The CDR3 length is 22 residues. CDR3 coding DNA: TGTGCCAGCAGCGGAAACCGCACAGGGGCTAGCGGGAGGGCCACCTCTCGGGCCATTCAGTACTTC. It is translated as CASSGNRTGASGRATSRAIQYF.

This chain joins TRBV7-9 and TRBJ2-1, with 12 positions matching TRBD1. The CDR3 has 16 residues. Losses at the gene ends were 5 bases for V and 9 bases for J; bases not matched to a gene: 11. Germline assignment: CDR1 SEHNR and CDR2 FQNEAQ (reference sequence). The CDR3 region has the DNA TGTGCCAGCAGCCGGGGACAGGGGGCGAGCCCCTTTGAGCAGTTCTTC. Protein product: CASSRGQGASPFEQFF.

The CDR3 nucleotides read TGTGCCAGCAGCTTAGTTGGCAGTCAAGAGACCCAGTACTTC. It encodes CASSLVGSQETQYF. V gene TRBV11-2 combines with J gene TRBJ2-5; D is uncertain. V was pared by 1 base and J by 2 bases, with 8 bases between. CDR1 and CDR2 from the germline V gene are SGHAT and FQNNGV. This CDR3 has 14 residues.

The gene calls are TRBV6-1 and TRBJ1-1, with D perhaps TRBD1 (5 bases). The germline V gene encodes CDR1 MNHNS and CDR2 SASEGT. The CDR3 has 11 amino acids. Here the CDR3 reads CAVRENTEAFF. The CDR3 DNA is TGTGCTGTCAGGGAGAACACTGAAGCTTTCTTT.

The chain employs TRBV9 and TRBJ2-3; 9 positions agree with TRBD2. The CDR3 extends over 19 amino acids. Germline CDR1 SGDLS, CDR2 YYNGEE. After removal of 0 bases from V and 0 bases from J, the junction contained 11 bases not matched to a gene. The CDR3 DNA sequence: TGTGCCAGCAGCGTAGCTGGTATTACTAGCGGGTCTAGCACAGATACGCAGTATTTT. This sequence encodes CASSVAGITSGSSTDTQYF. The whole variable domain, remainder taken from reference TRBV9 and TRBJ2-3, is DSGVTQTPKHLITATGQRVTLRCSPRSGDLSVYWYQQSLDQGLQFLIQYYNGEERAKGNILERFSAQQFPDLHSELNLSSLELGDSALYFCASSVAGITSGSSTDTQYFGPGTRLTVL.

The chain employs TRBV5-1 and TRBJ1-2; tentative D call: TRBD1 (5 bases). Germline CDR1 and CDR2: SGHRS and YFSETQ. The CDR3 totals 16 residues. Between the trimmed V and J ends, which lost 4 bases and 7 bases, there was a span of 23 bases. In DNA form, the CDR3 reads TGCGCCAGCAGCCCAGCCGGGGACCTCGGGGGGATTGGCTACACCTTC. Translating it yields CASSPAGDLGGIGYTF.

V gene TRBV9 combines with J gene TRBJ2-2; the match to TRBD1 covers 11 bases. V lost 2 bases to trimming and J lost 3 bases; unmatched junction nucleotides: 6. The CDR3 runs to 17 residues. Germline CDR1 is SGDLS and CDR2 is YYNGEE. For the CDR3, the DNA is TGTGCCAGCAGCGTCGGACAGGGGGCGATGGACACCGGGGAGCTGTTTTTT. This encodes CASSVGQGAMDTGELFF.

The genes are TRBV7-2 and TRBJ1-2; D unclear. The V and J ends lost 5 bases and 2 bases respectively, with 15 bases between them. The length of the CDR3 is 15 residues. Germline loops: CDR1 SGHTA, CDR2 FQGNSA. As DNA, the CDR3 is TGTGCCAGCAGCGCCCTCGGGTTTTCCAACTATGGCTACACCTTC. This translates into CASSALGFSNYGYTF.

This chain links TRBV2 with TRBJ2-1; 15 bases are a match to TRBD2. V was pared by 5 bases and J by 6 bases, with 5 bases of the junction left unmatched. The CDR3 runs 16 residues. Germline assignment: CDR1 SNHLY and CDR2 FYNNEI. The CDR3 loop is CASSRTSGRARNEQFF. CDR3 DNA sequence: TGTGCCAGCAGTAGGACTAGCGGGAGGGCCCGCAATGAGCAGTTCTTC. Full variable domain (rest looked up from reference TRBV2 and TRBJ2-1): EPEVTQTPSHQVTQMGQEVILRCVPISNHLYFYWYRQILGQKVEFLVSFYNNEISEKSEIFDDQFSVERPDGSNFTLKIRSTKLEDSAMYFCASSRTSGRARNEQFFGPGTRLTVL.

The chain has TRBV27 and TRBJ1-2, with a tentative D call TRBD1 (6 bases). CDR3 length: 13 amino acids. In germline, CDR1 is MNHEY, CDR2 SMNVEV (reference sequence). The ends were cut back, 3 bases at V and 8 bases at J, with 13 bases in the middle. The CDR3 region has the DNA TGTGCCAGCAGTTTTTTTACAGACAGGGGCTACACCTTC. Translating it yields CASSFFTDRGYTF.